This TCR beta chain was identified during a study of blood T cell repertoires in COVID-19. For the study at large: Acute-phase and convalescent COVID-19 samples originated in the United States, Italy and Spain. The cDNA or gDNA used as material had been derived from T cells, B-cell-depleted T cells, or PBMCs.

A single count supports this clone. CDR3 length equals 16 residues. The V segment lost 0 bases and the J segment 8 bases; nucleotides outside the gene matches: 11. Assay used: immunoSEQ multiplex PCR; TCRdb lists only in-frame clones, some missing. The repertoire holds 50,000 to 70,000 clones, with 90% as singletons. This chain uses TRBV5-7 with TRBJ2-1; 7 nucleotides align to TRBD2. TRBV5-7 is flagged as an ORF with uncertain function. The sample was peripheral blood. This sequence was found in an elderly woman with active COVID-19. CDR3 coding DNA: TGTGCCAGCAGCTTGGTAAGTGGGGGGGGATGCCATGAGCAGTTCTTC. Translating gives CASSLVSGGGCHEQFF.